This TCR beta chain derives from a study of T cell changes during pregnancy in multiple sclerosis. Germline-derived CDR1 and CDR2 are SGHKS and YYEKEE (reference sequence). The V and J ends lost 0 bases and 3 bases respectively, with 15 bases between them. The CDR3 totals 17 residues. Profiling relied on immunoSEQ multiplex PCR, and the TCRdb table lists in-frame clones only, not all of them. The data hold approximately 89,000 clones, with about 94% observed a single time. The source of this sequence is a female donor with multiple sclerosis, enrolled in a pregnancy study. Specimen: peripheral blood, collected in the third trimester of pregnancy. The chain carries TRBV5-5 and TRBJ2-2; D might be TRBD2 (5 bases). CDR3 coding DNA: TGTGCCAGCAGCTTGGGGCAGACTACGTGGGACACCGGGGAGCTGTTTTTT. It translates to CASSLGQTTWDTGELFF.